A single sample gave rise to the 10 T cell receptor beta chains below, sequenced in a study of blood T cell repertoires in COVID-19 (dated by TCRdb to about 2020). To prepare the library, the immunoSEQ multiplex PCR assay was applied. The table comes from immuneACCESS by way of TCRdb, which keeps in-frame sequences with V and J called. Part of the clones is missing from these tables; in studies checked, under half for an unresolved V gene and the rest for unknown reasons. The sample table lists nearly 200,000 clones, around 84% of them with a count of one. Less than 20% of the sample belongs to the ten largest clones. Specimen: peripheral blood. These receptors were obtained from a human donor in a cohort sampled during active COVID-19.

V and J are TRBV7-2 and TRBJ2-7; 7 bases align to TRBD1. CDR3 length equals 13 residues. V trimming: 4 bases; J trimming: 1 base; junction bases outside the gene matches: 1. CDR1 is SGHTA, CDR2 FQGNSA, per germline. In nucleotides, the CDR3 is TGTGCCAGCAGCTCGACAGGGTCCTACGAGCAGTACTTC. Translated: CASSSTGSYEQYF.

The genes are TRBV5-4 and TRBJ2-5; 7 bases map to TRBD1. After removal of 6 bases from V and 2 bases from J, the junction contained 16 bases not matched to a gene. Germline V gives CDR1 SGHNT, CDR2 YYREEE (reference sequence). The CDR3 extends over 17 amino acids. The CDR3 coding sequence is TGTGCCAGCACCACCGGGACAGCACCCTCATCTCAAGAGACCCAGTACTTC. This sequence encodes CASTTGTAPSSQETQYF. Variable domain in full (rest from reference TRBV5-4 and TRBJ2-5): ETGVTQSPTHLIKTRGQQVTLRCSSQSGHNTVSWYQQALGQGPQFIFQYYREEENGRGNFPPRFSGLQFPNYSSELNVNALELDDSALYLCASTTGTAPSSQETQYFGPGTRLLVL.

V and J are TRBV29-1 and TRBJ2-2, with 8 bases aligning to TRBD1. Germline assignment: CDR1 SQVTM and CDR2 ANQGSEA. V was clipped by 3 bases and J by 3 bases; unmatched bases: 6. The CDR3 totals 15 residues. The CDR3 DNA is TGCAGCGTTGAGTCAGGGGGCGTATACACCGGGGAGCTGTTTTTT. Amino acids: CSVESGGVYTGELFF.

CDR3 nucleotides: TGTGCCAGCAGCTCCCACCTAGGACAGTCTGGAAACACCATATATTTT. As protein: CASSSHLGQSGNTIYF. The chain couples TRBV7-2 to TRBJ1-3; a possible D gene is TRBD1 (6 bases). V was shortened by 4 bases and J by 1 base, with 14 bases between the two germline ends. The CDR3 runs 16 residues. The germline CDR1 and CDR2 sequences are SGHTA and FQGNSA.

In DNA, the CDR3 is TGTGCCAGCTCACTGGGACAGGAAGCTAACTATGGCTACACCTTC. This encodes CASSLGQEANYGYTF. V gene TRBV18 combines with J gene TRBJ1-2; 8 bases map to TRBD1. V was clipped by 4 bases and J by 0 bases; unmatched bases: 4. This CDR3 has 15 residues. The germline gives CDR1 KGHSH, CDR2 LQKENI.

The V and J genes are TRBV29-1 and TRBJ2-3, with 9 nucleotides matching TRBD2. CDR3 length: 13 residues. V shed 6 bases, J shed 4 bases, and the junction held 5 bases outside the gene matches. Per the germline V gene, CDR1 is SQVTM and CDR2 is ANQGSEA. The CDR3: CSVGLASSDTQYF. Here the CDR3 DNA reads TGCAGCGTGGGACTAGCTTCTTCAGATACGCAGTATTTT.

The rearrangement links TRBV2 to TRBJ2-1; tentative D call: TRBD1 (6 bases). The CDR3 contains 16 residues. Trimming took 6 bases from V and 0 from J, leaving 15 bases between them. Germline V gene data show CDR1 as SNHLY and CDR2 as FYNNEI. The CDR3 loop is CASRTTGTPSYNEQFF. The CDR3 nucleotides read TGTGCCAGCAGGACAACAGGGACCCCCTCCTACAATGAGCAGTTCTTC.

The chain combines TRBV5-4 with TRBJ1-3; D gene unclear. The V end was cut by 0 bases, the J end by 0 bases, with 4 bases between. The germline V gene has CDR1 SGHNT and CDR2 YYREEE (reference sequence). This CDR3 spans 14 amino acids. The CDR3 loop is CASSLDNSGNTIYF. In DNA form, the CDR3 reads TGTGCCAGCAGCTTGGACAACTCTGGAAACACCATATATTTT.

This clone came up once. The genes are TRBV18 and TRBJ1-6, with D tentatively TRBD1 (5 bases). CDR3 length equals 15 residues. Germline CDR1 is KGHSH and CDR2 is LQKENI. Trimming left V 3 bases short and J 12 bases short, with 18 bases between. CDR3: CASSPLDSGGGPLHF. In DNA form, the CDR3 reads TGTGCCAGCTCACCCCTTGACAGCGGGGGTGGACCCCTCCACTTT.

This clone was counted once. The chain uses TRBV27 and TRBJ2-7; TRBD2 aligns across 7 bases. The length of the CDR3 is 14 residues. Germline loops: CDR1 MNHEY, CDR2 SMNVEV (reference sequence). With V trimmed by 5 bases and J by 3 bases, 7 bases remained unmatched. DNA for the CDR3: TGTGCCAGCAGTCCGATGGCGGGAGTCTACGAGCAGTACTTC. Encoded protein: CASSPMAGVYEQYF.